Following are 30 T cell receptor beta chains from one sample sequenced in a study of CD8+ T cells in alopecia areata. Described treatment: oral pan-JAK inhibitor, 5-10 mg twice daily. cDNA prepared by RNA extraction and subsequent reverse transcription served as the template for sequencing. Clones were read by immunoSEQ multiplex PCR, and TCRdb kept only the in-frame ones, dropping some. The table shows 110,000 or so clones, with roughly three fifths occurring only once. The source material was CD4+ T cells sorted from blood, sampled at week 24, from a patient treated with tofacitinib. These receptors originate from a human donor with alopecia areata.

The chain recombines TRBV29-1 with TRBJ1-2; a possible D gene is TRBD1 (5 bases). This CDR3 has 12 amino acids. From germline, CDR1 is SQVTM and CDR2 ANQGSEA. Trimming cost V 7 bases and J 7 bases, with 16 bases left between them. Written as DNA, the CDR3 is TGCAGCGCCTCGCGGGGGGTCGGTGGCTACACCTTC. Amino acids: CSASRGVGGYTF. Looking up the rest from reference TRBV29-1 and TRBJ1-2 gives the full variable domain: SAVISQKPSRDICQRGTSLTIQCQVDSQVTMMFWYRQQPGQSLTLIATANQGSEATYESGFVIDKFPISRPNLTFSTLTVSNMSPEDSSIYLCSASRGVGGYTFGSGTRLTVV.

The sample holds a few counts of this clone. The rearrangement links TRBV18 to TRBJ2-5; D remains unclear. The CDR3 is 14 amino acids. Trimming cost V 6 bases and J 3 bases, with 14 bases left between them. Germline V gene lookup returns CDR1 KGHSH and CDR2 LQKENI. The CDR3 loop is CASSQIKGKETQYF. CDR3 in DNA: TGTGCCAGCTCCCAGATCAAGGGCAAAGAGACCCAGTACTTC.

This clone was seen only a few times. This chain joins TRBV29-1 and TRBJ2-7, with 7 bases lining up with TRBD1. CDR1 is SQVTM and CDR2 is ANQGSEA in the germline V gene. The CDR3 has 13 residues. The DNA for the CDR3 is TGCAGTCGTAACCGACAGGGAATCTACGAGCAGTACTTC. Protein: CSRNRQGIYEQYF.

This chain links TRBV7-9 with TRBJ2-5; tentatively, D is TRBD1 (6 bases). V was cut by 5 bases and J by 3 bases, with 10 bases left in between. Germline lookup yields CDR1 SEHNR and CDR2 FQNEAQ (reference sequence). There are 13 residues in the CDR3. CDR3 protein: CASSPGQKETQYF. The CDR3 DNA follows: TGTGCCAGCAGCCCCGGACAGAAAGAGACCCAGTACTTC.

In its sample, this clone was seen a few times. The chain is built from TRBV5-1 and TRBJ2-3; the match to TRBD1 covers 7 bases. The CDR3 runs 16 residues. Per the germline V gene, CDR1 is SGHRS and CDR2 is YFSETQ. The V and J ends lost 0 bases and 0 bases, in that order; junction bases with no gene match: 4. The CDR3 sequence is CASSLGGGTSTDTQYF. The CDR3 nucleotides are TGCGCCAGCAGCTTGGGAGGGGGCACAAGCACAGATACGCAGTATTTT.

This rearrangement joins TRBV28 to TRBJ2-1, with D maybe TRBD1 (6 bases). Germline V CDR1 and CDR2: MDHEN, SYDVKM. This CDR3 has 16 residues. Trimming cost V 6 bases and J 0 bases, with 15 bases left between them. The CDR3 sequence is CASSGRDISSYNEQFF. CDR3 in DNA: TGTGCCAGCAGCGGAAGGGACATAAGCTCCTACAATGAGCAGTTCTTC.

The chain uses TRBV6-1 and TRBJ1-2; D gene unclear. V was pared by 2 bases and J by 4 bases, with 11 bases between. Germline V gene lookup returns CDR1 MNHNS and CDR2 SASEGT. This CDR3 region has 14 residues. CDR3 sequence: CASSESNGFYGYTF. CDR3 nucleotide sequence: TGTGCCAGCAGTGAATCTAACGGATTCTATGGCTACACCTTC.

The genes are TRBV6-6 and TRBJ1-6, with 7 bases matching TRBD1. Germline V gene sequence: CDR1 MNHNY, CDR2 SVGAGI (reference sequence). Germline trimming cut 6 bases from V and 12 bases from J; bases unmatched to any gene: 8. This CDR3 region has 13 residues. The CDR3 DNA reads TGTGCCAGCAGGGGCCGGGACAGAGGACCCCTCCACTTT. This sequence encodes CASRGRDRGPLHF.

This clone turned up a few times. CDR3 DNA: TGTGCCAGCTCAGTCGGCGGGGGGGCCGAGCAAGAGACCCAGTACTTC. It codes for CASSVGGGAEQETQYF. This chain links TRBV18 with TRBJ2-5, with 9 nucleotides matching TRBD2. This CDR3 contains 16 residues. In germline, CDR1 is KGHSH, CDR2 LQKENI. The J segment lost 2 bases and the V segment lost 5 bases, leaving 9 bases of the junction unmatched.

This clone turned up a few times. The chain has TRBV6-6 and TRBJ2-5; D is unclear. Germline CDR1 MNHNY, CDR2 SVGAGI (reference sequence). The V gene lost 4 bases and the J gene lost 3 bases, with 3 bases spanning the gap. The CDR3 loop spans 11 amino acids. The CDR3 here is CASSFEETQYF. The CDR3 DNA reads TGTGCCAGCAGTTTTGAAGAGACCCAGTACTTC.

The CDR3 protein is CAWSEQANYGYTF. The CDR3 DNA reads TGTGCCTGGAGCGAGCAAGCTAACTATGGCTACACCTTC. This chain uses TRBV30 with TRBJ1-2; D is unresolved. Germline CDR1 is GTSNPN and CDR2 is SVGIG (reference sequence). V gave up 3 bases and J gave up 0 bases, with 8 bases separating them. The CDR3 has 13 residues.

The chain has TRBV15 and TRBJ2-1, with D uncertain. The CDR3 consists of 16 residues. Trimming cost V 1 base and J 3 bases, with 13 bases left between them. Germline V lookup: CDR1 LNHNV, CDR2 YYDKDF (reference sequence). CDR3 sequence (DNA): TGTGCCACCAGCAGAGGGTATAGCATCGACTACAATGAGCAGTTCTTC. As protein: CATSRGYSIDYNEQFF.

The V and J genes are TRBV15 and TRBJ2-7, with D possibly matching TRBD2 (5 bases). CDR1 is LNHNV and CDR2 is YYDKDF in the germline V gene (reference sequence). The CDR3 contains 15 residues. V was cut by 0 bases and J by 6 bases, with 15 bases left in between. The CDR3 loop reads CATSRDARAWAEQYF. The CDR3 DNA sequence: TGTGCCACCAGCAGAGACGCGCGGGCTTGGGCCGAGCAGTACTTC.

The genes are TRBV5-6 and TRBJ1-2; D might be TRBD1 (5 bases). This CDR3 spans 14 amino acids. Germline CDR1 reads SGHDT; CDR2 reads YYEEEE. V was shortened by 0 bases and J by 5 bases, with 11 bases between the two germline ends. CDR3 loop: CASSLDGREYGYTF. CDR3 bases: TGTGCCAGCAGCTTGGACGGCAGGGAGTATGGCTACACCTTC.

Only one count was recorded for this clone. The genes are TRBV30 and TRBJ2-7; D gene uncertain. V was trimmed by 0 bases and J by 0 bases, leaving 3 bases between them. The CDR3 sequence is 12 residues long. CDR1 is GTSNPN and CDR2 is SVGIG in the germline V gene (reference sequence). CDR3 loop: CAWSVNSYEQYF. CDR3 nucleotide sequence: TGTGCCTGGAGTGTAAACTCCTACGAGCAGTACTTC.

The chain combines TRBV7-2 with TRBJ1-5, with D perhaps TRBD1 (6 bases). The germline V gene encodes CDR1 SGHTA and CDR2 FQGNSA. Trimming took 4 bases from V and 3 from J, leaving 13 bases between them. The CDR3 runs 15 residues. CDR3 in amino acids: CASSYRMGANQPQHF. The CDR3 DNA sequence: TGTGCCAGCAGCTACCGGATGGGGGCCAATCAGCCCCAGCATTTT.

The V call is TRBV5-1, the J call TRBJ2-6; perhaps TRBD1 as D (6 bases). Trimming stripped 2 bases from V and 0 bases from J, with 12 bases between. The length of the CDR3 is 17 residues. CDR1 SGHRS and CDR2 YFSETQ come from the germline V gene. CDR3 bases: TGCGCCAGCAGCTTTATGGACAGCCACTCTGGGGCCAACGTCCTGACTTTC. Translation: CASSFMDSHSGANVLTF.

This clone was observed a few times. The CDR3 DNA follows: TGTGCCAGCAGTGAATCGGGGAAAACGCAGTATTTT. This gives the protein CASSESGKTQYF. This sequence joins TRBV6-1 and TRBJ2-3; tentative D call: TRBD2 (5 bases). Trimming stripped 2 bases from V and 9 bases from J, with 9 bases between. The CDR3 spans 12 residues. Germline V gene sequence: CDR1 MNHNS, CDR2 SASEGT.

This clone was seen only a few times. The chain has TRBV4-1 and TRBJ2-3; 8 positions match TRBD1. The V gene's germline CDR1 is MGHRA and CDR2 YSYEKL. V lost 4 bases, J lost 2 bases, and 5 bases stayed unmatched. The CDR3 contains 15 residues. The CDR3 nucleotides are TGCGCCAGCAGCCTGACAGGGGAAGCCACAGATACGCAGTATTTT. Its translation is CASSLTGEATDTQYF.

In this sample, this clone turned up a few times. The chain uses TRBV6-5 and TRBJ1-1, with TRBD1 as a possible D gene (6 bases). Germline assignment: CDR1 MNHEY and CDR2 SVGAGI. The ends were cut back, 5 bases at V and 4 bases at J, with 17 bases in the middle. CDR3 length equals 15 residues. As DNA, the CDR3 is TGTGCCAGCAGTCTAACTACAGGGTGGGGCACTGAAGCTTTCTTT. Amino acids: CASSLTTGWGTEAFF.

V is TRBV29-1 and J is TRBJ2-5; D may be TRBD1 or TRBD2 (5 bases each). The length of the CDR3 is 14 residues. Germline CDR1 reads SQVTM; CDR2 reads ANQGSEA. Trimming removed 3 bases at V and 4 bases at J, with 15 bases between. CDR3 loop: CSVDEGPKRETQYF. In DNA form, the CDR3 reads TGCAGCGTTGATGAGGGACCCAAAAGAGAGACCCAGTACTTC.

The CDR3 sequence is CSVTGTPQETQYF. In nucleotides, the CDR3 is TGCAGCGTCACCGGGACGCCACAAGAGACCCAGTACTTC. The chain links TRBV29-1 to TRBJ2-5; D is possibly TRBD1 or TRBD2 (5 bases each). The ends were cut back, 6 bases at V and 2 bases at J, with 13 bases in the middle. The V gene's germline CDR1 is SQVTM and CDR2 ANQGSEA. The CDR3 is made up of 13 amino acids. The full variable domain, with the rest looked up from reference TRBV29-1 and TRBJ2-5, is SAVISQKPSRDICQRGTSLTIQCQVDSQVTMMFWYRQQPGQSLTLIATANQGSEATYESGFVIDKFPISRPNLTFSTLTVSNMSPEDSSIYLCSVTGTPQETQYFGPGTRLLVL.

The rearrangement links TRBV7-9 to TRBJ1-4; D is ambiguous. This CDR3 comprises 13 residues. From germline, CDR1 is SEHNR and CDR2 FQNEAQ (reference sequence). V was shortened by 1 base and J by 8 bases, with 8 bases between the two germline ends. The CDR3 nucleotides are TGTGCCAGCAGCTTAGAGGGTGTCGAAAAACTGTTTTTT. Protein product: CASSLEGVEKLFF.

The V gene is TRBV7-2, the J gene TRBJ2-1; D perhaps matches TRBD1 (5 bases). The CDR3 covers 14 residues. CDR1 is SGHTA and CDR2 is FQGNSA in the germline V gene. Trimming removed 3 bases from V and 3 bases from J, with 9 bases in between. This CDR3 reads CASSFQGHYNEQFF. Here the CDR3 DNA reads TGTGCCAGCAGCTTCCAGGGTCACTACAATGAGCAGTTCTTC.

The chain recombines TRBV5-1 with TRBJ2-1, with D tentatively TRBD2 (6 bases). The CDR3 is 15 residues long. Germline values: CDR1 SGHRS, CDR2 YFSETQ. V was cut by 4 bases and J by 0 bases, with 11 bases left in between. The CDR3 spells CASSPGLNSYNEQFF. The CDR3 region has the DNA TGCGCCAGCAGCCCGGGACTTAACTCCTACAATGAGCAGTTCTTC.

The CDR3: CASSVKGAGNQPQHF. DNA of the CDR3: TGTGCCAGCAGCGTGAAGGGGGCGGGCAATCAGCCCCAGCATTTT. The chain joins TRBV27 to TRBJ1-5; 7 nucleotides match TRBD1. This CDR3 region has 15 residues. The V and J ends lost 6 bases and 2 bases, in that order; junction bases with no gene match: 7. Germline CDR1 and CDR2: MNHEY and SMNVEV (reference sequence).

This clone was detected a few times. The genes are TRBV7-2 and TRBJ2-5; 8 bases align to TRBD2. The V gene end was trimmed by 5 bases and the J gene end by 5 bases; junction bases not matched to a gene: 7. Germline V lookup: CDR1 SGHTA, CDR2 FQGNSA. The CDR3 spans 14 residues. The CDR3 nucleotides are TGTGCCAGCAGCAGCGCGGCGGGAGGTGAGACCCAGTACTTC. Protein sequence: CASSSAAGGETQYF.

The gene calls are TRBV4-2 and TRBJ1-2; D not certain. Trimming removed 0 bases from V and 2 bases from J, with 4 bases in between. CDR3 length: 13 residues. The germline gives CDR1 LGHNA, CDR2 YNFKEQ. CDR3 sequence reads: CASSQDPNYGYTF. The CDR3 DNA sequence: TGTGCCAGCAGCCAAGATCCAAACTATGGCTACACCTTC.

This chain uses TRBV29-1 with TRBJ1-2; 8 nucleotides agree with TRBD1. With V trimmed by 6 bases and J by 7 bases, 13 bases remained unmatched. Germline CDR1 is SQVTM and CDR2 is ANQGSEA. This CDR3 is 14 amino acids long. This chain's CDR3 is CSVGEAGGAAGYTF. CDR3 DNA: TGCAGCGTGGGGGAGGCAGGGGGCGCAGCTGGCTACACCTTC.

The chain has TRBV29-1 and TRBJ2-7; 9 nucleotides agree with TRBD1. This CDR3 region has 14 residues. With 6 bases clipped from V and 0 bases from J, the junction kept 6 bases outside the gene matches. Germline V gene lookup returns CDR1 SQVTM and CDR2 ANQGSEA. The CDR3 here is CSVLDRGSSYEQYF. As DNA, the CDR3 is TGCAGCGTCCTCGACAGGGGGTCCTCCTACGAGCAGTACTTC.